Following are 17 T cell receptor beta chains from one sample sequenced in a study of blood T cell repertoires in COVID-19. The assay was immunoSEQ multiplex PCR, and TCRdb's table has in-frame clones only and misses some. The sample records around 200,000 clones, approximately 88% being singletons. The sequenced sample was peripheral blood. Receptors originate from a woman in her 40s with COVID-19, enrolled during active disease.

This clone was picked up one time. The V call is TRBV27, the J call TRBJ2-7; 9 bases map to TRBD2. Unmatched junction bases numbered 6, after V lost 6 bases and J lost 6 bases. This CDR3 region has 13 residues. Germline V CDR1 and CDR2: MNHEY, SMNVEV (reference sequence). The CDR3 loop reads CASSLAGLGEQYF. In DNA form, the CDR3 reads TGTGCCAGCAGCCTAGCGGGGCTGGGCGAGCAGTACTTC.

The rearrangement joins TRBV6-5 to TRBJ1-1; the match to TRBD1 covers 8 bases. Germline trimming cut 5 bases from V and 4 bases from J; bases unmatched to any gene: 6. This CDR3 is built from 14 residues. Germline assignment: CDR1 MNHEY and CDR2 SVGAGI. The CDR3 loop reads CASSPRDRTTEAFF. The DNA for the CDR3 is TGTGCCAGCAGTCCCCGGGACAGGACCACTGAAGCTTTCTTT.

This rearrangement joins TRBV28 to TRBJ2-4; a possible D gene is TRBD2 (6 bases). The CDR3 sequence is 14 residues long. Germline V lookup: CDR1 MDHEN, CDR2 SYDVKM. The ends were cut back, 7 bases at V and 11 bases at J, with 21 bases in the middle. CDR3 coding DNA: TGTGCCAGCATGAGTAGAGGGCAGGGAGGTGTTCAGTACTTC. Its translation is CASMSRGQGGVQYF.

The chain links TRBV6-1 to TRBJ1-6, with D possibly TRBD1 on 5 matching bases. Germline lookup yields CDR1 MNHNS and CDR2 SASEGT. Trimming took off 3 bases at V and 10 bases at J, with 13 bases between the two ends. The CDR3 contains 14 residues. CDR3 loop: CASSDGGVGSPLHF. The CDR3 coding sequence is TGTGCCAGCAGTGACGGAGGGGTCGGGTCACCCCTCCACTTT.

This chain links TRBV5-4 with TRBJ1-2, with D possibly being TRBD1 (6 bases). CDR1 and CDR2 (germline): SGHNT, YYREEE (reference sequence). V was trimmed by 2 bases and J by 12 bases, leaving 17 bases between them. The CDR3 loop spans 13 amino acids. CDR3 in amino acids: CASSLADRFLDTF. The CDR3 nucleotides are TGTGCCAGCAGCTTAGCTGACAGGTTCCTCGACACCTTC.

The chain links TRBV4-1 to TRBJ2-2; TRBD2 is a possible D gene (5 bases). V was cut by 2 bases and J by 2 bases, with 15 bases left in between. This CDR3 spans 17 amino acids. Per germline, CDR1 MGHRA and CDR2 YSYEKL. Here the CDR3 reads CASSQYPLGINTGELFF. The CDR3 DNA reads as TGCGCCAGCAGCCAATACCCCCTCGGGATAAACACCGGGGAGCTGTTTTTT.

J is TRBJ2-5 and V is TRBV3-1 (or the pseudogene TRBV3-2); 10 bases agree with TRBD1. The germline CDR1 and CDR2 sequences are LGHDT and YNNKEL (reference sequence). With V trimmed by 4 bases and J by 5 bases, 7 bases remained unmatched. The CDR3 consists of 15 residues. The CDR3 loop is CASSPGQGFGETQYF. CDR3 in DNA: TGTGCCAGCAGCCCGGGACAGGGGTTTGGGGAGACCCAGTACTTC.

The chain links TRBV27 to TRBJ2-7; 8 bases are a match to TRBD1. Trimming cost V 5 bases and J 6 bases; bases outside gene matches: 9. Germline V lookup: CDR1 MNHEY, CDR2 SMNVEV (reference sequence). There are 14 residues in the CDR3. CDR3 region: CASSAGQAGSEQYF. Here the CDR3 DNA reads TGTGCCAGCAGTGCGGGACAGGCTGGGAGCGAGCAGTACTTC.

The chain couples TRBV20-1 to TRBJ2-3; D not certain. CDR1 DFQATT and CDR2 SNEGSKA come from the germline V gene (reference sequence). The CDR3 has 11 amino acids. Trimming removed 4 bases at V and 5 bases at J, with 7 bases between. The CDR3 DNA follows: TGCAGTGCTATTACGGGAGATACGCAGTATTTT. Translation: CSAITGDTQYF.

The V and J genes are TRBV5-4 and TRBJ1-2; 12 positions match TRBD1. V shed 4 bases, J shed 6 bases, and the junction held 7 bases outside the gene matches. CDR1 and CDR2 from the germline V gene are SGHNT and YYREEE (reference sequence). This CDR3 has 15 residues. This CDR3 is CASSVRGQGAHGYTF. CDR3 coding DNA: TGTGCCAGCAGCGTTAGGGGACAGGGGGCACATGGCTACACCTTC.

This clone was counted once. The chain joins TRBV11-2 to TRBJ2-7; D is perhaps TRBD1 (6 bases). The V gene lost 0 bases and the J gene lost 6 bases, with 12 bases spanning the gap. The CDR3 covers 14 residues. Germline loops: CDR1 SGHAT, CDR2 FQNNGV. CDR3 nucleotide sequence: TGTGCCAGCAGCTTAGACAGGGGCGGGCGCGAGCAGTACTTC. This encodes CASSLDRGGREQYF.

The sample holds a few counts of this clone. J is TRBJ2-1 and V is TRBV2; 7 nucleotides match TRBD1. The CDR3 contains 12 residues. CDR1 and CDR2 from the germline V gene are SNHLY and FYNNEI. In DNA form, the CDR3 reads TGTGCGAGTGGGACAGCATACAATGAGCAGTTCTTC. Translated, it gives CASGTAYNEQFF.

This clone has just one count. The chain has TRBV10-1 and TRBJ1-5, with D tentatively TRBD1 (6 bases). CDR3 length equals 16 residues. Germline CDR1 reads WNHNN; CDR2 reads SYGVQD (reference sequence). V was trimmed by 0 bases and J by 6 bases, leaving 15 bases between them. The CDR3, as DNA: TGCGCCAGCAGTGAGTCGGGGGGGACAAACTCTCAGCCCCAGCATTTT. Translating gives CASSESGGTNSQPQHF.

Turning to this clone: As the CDR3 is not closed by the conserved phenylalanine or tryptophan, this likely results from a read error. No DNA is shown, since the ends of the CDR3 on it are uncertain; the CDR3 is the one TCRdb lists. The chain uses TRBV21-1 and TRBJ2-2; the D segment call TRBD1 is taken from the table without a DNA check. TRBV21-1 is deemed a pseudogene. The CDR3 totals 10 residues, both ends included. The CDR3 here is CASSKAQLSL.

This clone was seen only a few times. The rearrangement links TRBV5-1 to TRBJ1-3; tentative D call: TRBD1 (5 bases). The CDR3 contains 12 residues. Germline V gene data show CDR1 as SGHRS and CDR2 as YFSETQ. V lost 0 bases and J 15 bases, leaving 13 bases between the germline ends. The CDR3 is CASSLEGAQKYF. As DNA, the CDR3 is TGCGCCAGCAGCTTGGAAGGGGCCCAAAAATATTTT.

The CDR3 spells CASSFRLAGGTDTQYF. The CDR3, as DNA: TGTGCCAGCAGCTTCCGACTAGCGGGAGGCACAGATACGCAGTATTTT. The V call is TRBV7-8, the J call TRBJ2-3, with 12 bases lining up with TRBD2. The CDR3 sequence is 16 residues long. V lost 3 bases to trimming and J lost 1 base; unmatched junction nucleotides: 2. The germline V gene encodes CDR1 SGHVS and CDR2 FQNEAQ.

This clone was seen a single time. V and J are TRBV2 and TRBJ2-3, with TRBD2 matching over 9 bases. CDR1 SNHLY and CDR2 FYNNEI come from the germline V gene. Trimming took 6 bases from V and 1 from J; bases not matched to a gene: 8. The CDR3 is made up of 16 amino acids. DNA of the CDR3: TGTGCCAGCAGGCTAGGCGGGAGGGGGGGCACAGATACGCAGTATTTT. Translated, it gives CASRLGGRGGTDTQYF.